This T cell receptor beta chain was found in a study of T-cell memory formation after mild COVID-19. TCR alpha and TCR beta cDNA libraries carrying sample barcodes and UMIs were produced by 5'RACE using constant-segment primers. TCRdb fed the 5' RACE reads into MiXCR, producing one record per CDR3 protein. The table lists about 250,000 distinct CDR3 sequences, about 20% of them singletons, with around 23% in the top ten. Study-wide results and limits: Contracting clones, day 15 to 85, had balanced CD4/CD8, and later expanders favored CD4+. Clones from the second wave (peaking day 37) had unconfirmed SARS-CoV-2 specificity.

With respect to this clonotype: Its antigen is unknown.

The specimen sequenced was PBMCs or a T cell subset sorted from them (not recorded which). The sequence derives from a young man who had mild COVID-19 (a few samples of this study predate the infection). Cell type and time point are not known.

This CDR3 is CASSQGAGEKLFF. DNA of the CDR3: TGTGCCAGCAGCCAGGGGGCAGGGGAAAAACTGTTTTTT. The V and J genes are TRBV7-2 and TRBJ1-4; 8 nucleotides align to TRBD1. The CDR3 is made up of 13 amino acids. Germline V gives CDR1 SGHTA, CDR2 FQGNSA. Trimming took 5 bases from V and 8 from J; bases not matched to a gene: 4.